These T cell receptor beta chains were read from a single sample in a study of cytomegalovirus exposure and HLA in healthy donors. TCRdb's table, derived via immunoSEQ multiplex PCR, lists solely in-frame clones and lacks some. The repertoire holds about 61,000 clones, with roughly nine tenths as singletons. The sequenced sample consisted of PBMCs. Receptors originate from a man aged 25 to 40 in good health and CMV-seropositive. CDR3s include the opening cysteine and the closing phenylalanine or tryptophan. The D gene is left open where the match is weak. The size entry is marked missing in some rows and otherwise reads once, few, many or a size class.

J,V,size,D,CDR3,DNA
TRBJ2-7,TRBV18,-,TRBD1,CASSGQGAPPLSSYEQYF,TGTGCCAGCTCCGGACAGGGAGCCCCACCATTGAGCTCCTACGAGCAGTACTTC
TRBJ1-3,TRBV9,-,-,CASSAFFGSSGNTIYF,TGTGCCAGCAGCGCATTCTTCGGGAGCTCTGGAAACACCATATATTTT
TRBJ2-5,TRBV5-6,-,-,CASSLEPPTQYF,TGTGCCAGCAGCTTAGAGCCACCGACCCAGTACTTC
TRBJ2-3,TRBV12-5,-,TRBD1,CASGLDRGRTDTQYF,TGTGCTAGTGGTTTGGACAGGGGGCGTACAGATACGCAGTATTTT
TRBJ2-7,TRBV10-3,-,TRBD1,CAISTGQAFYEQYF,TGTGCCATCAGTACCGGACAGGCTTTCTACGAGCAGTACTTC
TRBJ2-7,TRBV5-5,-,TRBD1,CASSNRQGSYEQYF,TGTGCCAGCAGCAATAGACAGGGAAGCTACGAGCAGTACTTC
TRBJ2-7,TRBV27,-,TRBD1,CASSRDRLYEQYF,TGTGCCAGCAGCCGGGACAGGCTTTACGAGCAGTACTTC
TRBJ1-1,TRBV4-1,-,TRBD1,CASSQGAPGQVNTEAFF,TGCGCCAGCAGCCAAGGGGCCCCTGGACAGGTGAACACTGAAGCTTTCTTT
TRBJ1-2,TRBV9,-,-,CASSSPRGQRTNYGYTF,TGTGCCAGCAGCTCCCCACGAGGACAGAGGACTAACTATGGCTACACCTTC
TRBJ1-1,TRBV4-2,-,-,CASSRGRGVDEAFF,TGTGCCAGCAGCCGCGGTCGGGGGGTCGATGAAGCTTTCTTT
TRBJ1-1,TRBV6-5,once,TRBD1,CASSYASEGASEAFF,TGTGCCAGCAGTTACGCTTCGGAGGGGGCCTCTGAAGCTTTCTTT
TRBJ2-1,TRBV30,-,TRBD2,CAFLAGDWGYNEQFF,TGTGCCTTTTTAGCGGGAGATTGGGGTTACAATGAGCAGTTCTTC
TRBJ2-7,TRBV10-2,-,-,CATRTQGDSYEQYF,TGCGCCACCAGAACACAGGGAGACTCCTACGAGCAGTACTTC
TRBJ1-2,TRBV6-1,-,TRBD1,CASSGDRGGYGYTF,TGTGCCAGCAGTGGGGACAGGGGTGGTTATGGCTACACCTTC
TRBJ1-2,TRBV28,-,-,CASSFAPGDYGYTF,TGTGCCAGCAGTTTCGCTCCCGGGGACTATGGCTACACCTTC
TRBJ2-5,TRBV30,-,-,CAGDRGGAQQETQYF,TGTGCCGGGGATCGTGGGGGGGCCCAGCAAGAGACCCAGTACTTC
TRBJ1-2,TRBV6-5,-,TRBD1,CASRGTATNYGYTF,TGTGCCAGCAGAGGGACAGCCACTAACTATGGCTACACCTTC
TRBJ2-3,TRBV7-9,-,-,CSSSLLVRIPTDTQYF,TGTTCCAGCAGCTTATTAGTCAGGATCCCCACAGATACGCAGTATTTT
TRBJ2-7,TRBV7-3,-,-,CASSPAGGQFYEQYF,TGTGCCAGCAGTCCCGCGGGGGGACAGTTCTACGAGCAGTATTTC
TRBJ1-5,TRBV6-5,-,-,CASSEARGPQHF,TGTGCCAGCAGTGAAGCGAGAGGACCCCAGCATTTT
TRBJ1-6,TRBV6-6,-,TRBD1,CASSTGTGGSPLHF,TGTGCCAGCAGCACCGGGACAGGGGGTTCACCCCTCCACTTT
TRBJ2-1,TRBV5-5,-,-,CASSLLVAEYNEQFF,TGTGCCAGCAGCCTATTAGTAGCGGAGTACAATGAGCAGTTCTTC
TRBJ2-7,TRBV15,-,TRBD1,CAVSRDRGPYKQYF,TGTGCCGTCAGCCGGGACAGGGGGCCGTATAAGCAGTACTTC
TRBJ2-1,TRBV11-2,-,-,CASSLVGVNEQFF,TGTGCCAGCAGCTTAGTCGGGGTCAATGAGCAGTTCTTC
TRBJ2-1,TRBV19,-,TRBD2,CASSMRLAAYNEQFF,TGTGCCAGTAGTATGCGACTAGCGGCCTACAATGAGCAGTTCTTC
TRBJ1-5,TRBV6-1,-,TRBD1,CASSDFGDRYQPQHF,TGTGCCAGCAGTGATTTTGGGGACAGATATCAGCCCCAGCATTTT
TRBJ2-1,TRBV15,-,TRBD2,CATSRDWSSGNEQFF,TGTGCCACCAGCAGAGATTGGTCTAGCGGTAATGAGCAGTTCTTC
TRBJ2-5,TRBV7-9,-,-,CASSLLQGQETQYF,TGTGCCAGCAGCCTACTGCAGGGTCAAGAGACCCAGTACTTC
TRBJ1-2,TRBV7-9,-,TRBD1,CASSFPTGDGYTF,TGTGCCAGCAGCTTCCCGACAGGGGACGGCTACACCTTC
TRBJ2-2,TRBV5-1,-,-,CASSLRTGTGELFF,TGCGCCAGCAGCTTGAGGACGGGAACCGGGGAGCTGTTTTTT
TRBJ2-1,TRBV5-1,-,TRBD1,CASTDRSSYNEQFF,TGCGCCAGCACGGACAGGAGCTCCTACAATGAGCAGTTCTTC
TRBJ2-7,TRBV19,-,TRBD1,CASRAGTEVSEQYF,TGTGCCAGTAGAGCCGGGACAGAGGTTTCCGAGCAGTACTTC
TRBJ2-7,TRBV30,-,-,CAWSQGRDYEQYF,TGTGCCTGGAGTCAGGGGCGCGACTACGAGCAGTACTTC
TRBJ2-1,TRBV6-5,-,-,CASSGSDEQFF,TGTGCCAGCAGTGGAAGCGATGAGCAGTTCTTC
TRBJ2-1,TRBV30,-,-,CAWSGSLYNEQFF,TGTGCCTGGAGCGGGAGCCTCTACAATGAGCAGTTCTTC
TRBJ2-3,TRBV18,-,TRBD2,CASSPPGGPFPTDTQYF,TGTGCCAGCTCACCTCCGGGAGGGCCATTTCCCACAGATACGCAGTATTTT
TRBJ2-7,TRBV6-5,-,-,CASSYAAGAPYEQYF,TGTGCCAGCAGTTACGCGGCAGGGGCGCCCTACGAGCAGTACTTC
TRBJ1-4,TRBV4-3,few,-,CASSPRQPGEKLFF,TGCGCCAGCAGCCCAAGGCAGCCGGGGGAAAAACTGTTTTTT
TRBJ1-2,TRBV14,-,TRBD1,CASSQLTDRGGGYTF,TGTGCCAGCAGCCAACTTACGGACAGGGGGGGCGGCTACACCTTC
TRBJ2-2,TRBV2,-,TRBD2,CASRGGLASGPNTGELFF,TGTGCCAGCAGGGGGGGCCTTGCTAGCGGGCCGAACACCGGGGAGCTGTTTTTT
TRBJ2-7,TRBV9,-,TRBD2,CASSVTASGSVYEQYF,TGTGCCAGCAGCGTAACGGCTAGCGGGAGTGTCTACGAGCAGTACTTC
TRBJ1-5,TRBV6-1,-,-,CATPNQLHRDQPQHF,TGTGCCACGCCCAACCAACTCCACAGGGATCAGCCCCAGCATTTT
TRBJ2-1,TRBV18,-,TRBD2,CASSPPAGGPSSYNEQFF,TGTGCCAGCTCACCACCGGCGGGAGGGCCCAGCTCCTACAATGAGCAGTTCTTC
TRBJ2-1,TRBV11-1,-,TRBD2,CASSSEGLAARFF,TGTGCCAGCAGCTCGGAGGGACTAGCGGCCCGTTTCTTC
TRBJ2-7,TRBV7-2,-,TRBD2,CASSLDTSGSSYEQYF,TGTGCCAGCAGCTTAGATACTAGCGGGAGCTCCTACGAGCAGTACTTC
TRBJ2-7,TRBV27,-,TRBD1,CASSAGQGCEQYF,TGTGCCAGCAGTGCGGGACAGGGGTGCGAGCAGTACTTC
TRBJ1-4,TRBV7-2,once,TRBD1,CASSLVGQGVTNEKLFF,TGTGCCAGCAGCTTAGTAGGGCAGGGGGTTACTAATGAAAAACTGTTTTTT
TRBJ2-7,TRBV15,-,-,CATSSHREGYEQYF,TGTGCCACCAGCAGTCACCGAGAGGGTTACGAGCAGTACTTC
TRBJ2-5,TRBV28,-,TRBD1,CASNTPGQGWETQYF,TGTGCCAGCAACACACCGGGACAGGGTTGGGAGACCCAGTACTTC
TRBJ2-7,TRBV6-1,once,-,CATRGAGQGFEQYF,TGTGCCACCCGGGGGGCAGGACAGGGATTCGAGCAGTACTTC
TRBJ2-6,TRBV6-6,once,TRBD1,CASSDREPGANVLTF,TGTGCCAGCAGTGACAGGGAACCTGGGGCCAACGTCCTGACTTTC
TRBJ2-1,TRBV7-8,-,TRBD2,CASSPTSRTYNEQFF,TGTGCCAGCAGCCCGACTAGCCGCACCTACAATGAGCAGTTCTTC
TRBJ2-5,TRBV6-1,once,-,CASSESGSGETQYF,TGTGCCAGCAGTGAAAGTGGGAGTGGGGAGACCCAGTACTTC
TRBJ2-7,TRBV19,once,TRBD2,CASSIRLASNEQYF,TGTGCCAGTAGTATTCGACTAGCGAGCAACGAGCAGTACTTC
TRBJ2-2,TRBV18,-,-,CASSETGANTGELFF,TGTGCCAGCTCCGAGACAGGCGCGAACACCGGGGAGCTGTTTTTT